This TCR beta chain was sequenced for a study of shared clonotypes between healthy human individuals. Study as a whole: CD4 naive and memory got three plates each, CD8 naive two, CD8 memory one.

Broader study findings: Several donors showed sharing of about 4.7% of naive CD4 clonotypes. Clonotype sharing among donors was expected to depend on sequencing depth.

The CDR3 length is 21 residues. J was trimmed by 8 bases and V by 5 bases; bases with no gene match: 25. Germline-derived CDR1 and CDR2 are MGHRA and YSYEKL. A word on this clone: The target antigen is unknown.

The authors divided CD4+ cells into CD45RA+ naive and CD45RA-negative memory subsets. Measured with immunoSEQ multiplex PCR; TCRdb has only the in-frame clones, and not every one. The sample records approximately 1.4 million clones, nearly 99% being singletons. The chain recombines TRBV4-1 with TRBJ1-5, with TRBD1 matching 12 bases. Sequencing was carried out using naive CD4+ T cells sorted from blood. The sample's subset: CD45RA+ positively selected. The receptor's source is a man aged 30 to 39 in good health. The DNA for the CDR3 is TGCGCCAGCAGCTCAAGGGGGGACAGGGGGCTATCTGGCCTTATTGGGGAGCCCCAGCATTTT. The encoded protein is CASSSRGDRGLSGLIGEPQHF.